Listed here are 8 T cell receptor beta chains from one sample, sequenced in a study of cytomegalovirus exposure and HLA in healthy donors. 60 Vbeta and 13 Jbeta primers were used in PCR. The data were produced by immunoSEQ multiplex PCR, yet TCRdb's version contains in-frame clones alone and is incomplete. The sample has 75,000 to 100,000 clones, approximately 70% seen once; the top ten hold around 3.5%. Source material: PBMCs. Receptors were obtained from a man between 40 and 49 years old in good health and CMV-seronegative.

The J gene is TRBJ1-2, the V gene TRBV2, with TRBD1 matching 11 bases. This CDR3 is 15 amino acids long. Germline lookup yields CDR1 SNHLY and CDR2 FYNNEI. J was trimmed by 6 bases and V by 4 bases; bases with no gene match: 7. CDR3 sequence (DNA): TGTGCCAGCAGTGTACTTGGACAGGGGGCGGATGGCTACACCTTC. It is translated as CASSVLGQGADGYTF.

The count of this clone is one. The V call is TRBV25-1, the J call TRBJ2-2; the D is unclear. Looked up from germline, CDR1 is MGHDK and CDR2 is SYGVNS. The CDR3 consists of 18 residues. Trimming shortened V by 3 bases and J by 3 bases, and 20 bases separated the two germline ends. Here the CDR3 reads CASSEWSIGDVDTGELFF. In DNA form, the CDR3 reads TGTGCCAGCAGTGAGTGGTCAATAGGAGACGTCGACACCGGGGAGCTGTTTTTT.

The V call is TRBV5-1, the J call TRBJ1-1, with TRBD1 identical over 8 bases. The V gene's germline CDR1 is SGHRS and CDR2 YFSETQ. The CDR3 runs 15 residues. Trimming at V came to 1 base and at J to 7 bases, leaving 9 bases not matched to a gene. DNA of the CDR3: TGCGCCAGCAGCTTGACCCAGGGGGCGCGGGGTGAAGCTTTCTTT. Amino acids: CASSLTQGARGEAFF.

The chain employs TRBV5-5 and TRBJ2-1, with 7 positions matching TRBD1. The CDR3 has 15 residues. Germline loops: CDR1 SGHKS, CDR2 YYEKEE (reference sequence). Trimming at V came to 4 bases and at J to 6 bases, leaving 10 bases not matched to a gene. CDR3 in amino acids: CASSLNEGAFNEQFF. The CDR3 DNA is TGTGCCAGCAGCCTGAATGAGGGGGCCTTCAATGAGCAGTTCTTC.

This sequence joins TRBV7-2 and TRBJ2-1; a possible D gene is TRBD1 (7 bases). The CDR3 totals 14 residues. Trimming pared 8 bases from V and 3 bases from J, leaving 14 bases between. Germline V gene sequence: CDR1 SGHTA, CDR2 FQGNSA. The CDR3 nucleotides are TGTGCCAGCGGCAGGGGGGCCCTCTACAATGAGCAGTTCTTC. Translating it yields CASGRGALYNEQFF.

V is TRBV5-6 and J is TRBJ2-4; TRBD1 might be the D (5 bases). The CDR3 sequence is 15 residues long. Germline V gene sequence: CDR1 SGHDT, CDR2 YYEEEE. V was clipped by 2 bases and J by 2 bases, with 11 bases between them. CDR3 nucleotide sequence: TGTGCCAGCAGCTTAAAAGGGGATCCCAAAAACATTCAGTACTTC. Translated, it gives CASSLKGDPKNIQYF.

The count of this clone is one. This chain uses TRBV5-1 with TRBJ2-5; D may be TRBD1 (7 bases). The V and J ends lost 7 bases and 5 bases respectively, with 15 bases between them. CDR3 length: 13 amino acids. Germline assignment: CDR1 SGHRS and CDR2 YFSETQ. The chain's CDR3 is CASLEGAGETQYF. CDR3 bases: TGCGCCAGCCTTGAGGGGGCGGGGGAGACCCAGTACTTC.

This sequence joins TRBV5-6 and TRBJ1-6; TRBD1 matches at 7 bases. Per the germline V gene, CDR1 is SGHDT and CDR2 is YYEEEE. The CDR3 consists of 16 residues. With 2 bases clipped from V and 2 bases from J, the junction kept 4 bases outside the gene matches. CDR3 residues: CASSLGGSTYNSPLHF. The CDR3 DNA is TGTGCCAGCAGCTTAGGGGGCTCGACCTATAATTCACCCCTCCACTTT.